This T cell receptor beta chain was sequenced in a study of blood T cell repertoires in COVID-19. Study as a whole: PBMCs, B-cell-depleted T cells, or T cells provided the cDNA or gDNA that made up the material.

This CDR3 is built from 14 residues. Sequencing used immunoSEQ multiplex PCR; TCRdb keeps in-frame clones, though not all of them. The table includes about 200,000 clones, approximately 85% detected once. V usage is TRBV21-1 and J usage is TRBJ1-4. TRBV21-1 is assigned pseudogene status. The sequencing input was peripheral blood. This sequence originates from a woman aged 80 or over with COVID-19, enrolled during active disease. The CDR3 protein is CARPEFATNEKLFF. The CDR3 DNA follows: TGTGCCAGGCCCGAGTTTGCAACTAATGAAAAACTGTTTTTT.